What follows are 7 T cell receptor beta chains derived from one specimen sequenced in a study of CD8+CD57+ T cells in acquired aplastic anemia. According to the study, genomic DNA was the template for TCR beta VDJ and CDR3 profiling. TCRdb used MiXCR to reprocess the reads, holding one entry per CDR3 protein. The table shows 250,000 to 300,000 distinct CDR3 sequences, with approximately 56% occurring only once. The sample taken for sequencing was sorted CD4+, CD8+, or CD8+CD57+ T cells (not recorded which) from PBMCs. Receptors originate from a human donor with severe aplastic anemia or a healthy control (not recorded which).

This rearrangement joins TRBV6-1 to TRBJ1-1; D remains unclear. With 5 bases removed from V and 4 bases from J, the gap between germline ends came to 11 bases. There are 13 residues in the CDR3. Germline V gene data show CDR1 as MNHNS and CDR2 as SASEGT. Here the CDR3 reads CASSLTLSTEAFF. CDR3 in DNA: TGTGCCAGCAGTCTGACACTAAGCACTGAAGCTTTCTTT.

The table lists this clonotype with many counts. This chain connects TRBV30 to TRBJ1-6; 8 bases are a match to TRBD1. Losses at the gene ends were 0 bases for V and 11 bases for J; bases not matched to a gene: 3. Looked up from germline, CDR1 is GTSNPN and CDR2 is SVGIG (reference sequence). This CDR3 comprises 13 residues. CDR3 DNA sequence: TGTGCCTGGAGTGTACAGGGGGGCACACCCCTCCACTTT. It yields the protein CAWSVQGGTPLHF.

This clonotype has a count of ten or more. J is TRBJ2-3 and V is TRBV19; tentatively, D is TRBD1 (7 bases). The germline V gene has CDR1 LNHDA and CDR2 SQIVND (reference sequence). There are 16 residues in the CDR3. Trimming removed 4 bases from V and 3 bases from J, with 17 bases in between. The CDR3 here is CASSNRPGGGTDTQYF. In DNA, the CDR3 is TGTGCCAGTAGTAACCGCCCAGGGGGAGGTACAGATACGCAGTATTTT.

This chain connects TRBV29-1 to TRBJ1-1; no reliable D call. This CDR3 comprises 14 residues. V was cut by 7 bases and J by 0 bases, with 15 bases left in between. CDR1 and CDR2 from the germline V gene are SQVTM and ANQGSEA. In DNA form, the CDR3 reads TGCAGCGGGTCCTACAGCGCGATGAACACTGAAGCTTTCTTT. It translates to CSGSYSAMNTEAFF.

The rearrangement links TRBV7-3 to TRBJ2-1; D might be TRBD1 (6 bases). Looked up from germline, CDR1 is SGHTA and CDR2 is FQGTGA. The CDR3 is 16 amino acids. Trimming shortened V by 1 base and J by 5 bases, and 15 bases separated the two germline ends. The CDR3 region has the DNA TGTGCCAGCAGCTTAAAGATGGGTCAGGGGCACAATGAGCAGTTCTTC. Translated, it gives CASSLKMGQGHNEQFF.

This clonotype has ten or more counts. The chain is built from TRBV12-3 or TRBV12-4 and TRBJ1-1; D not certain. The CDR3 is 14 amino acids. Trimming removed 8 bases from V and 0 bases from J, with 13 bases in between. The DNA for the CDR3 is TGTGCCAGCTCAAGGACGGCGATGAACACTGAAGCTTTCTTT. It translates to CASSRTAMNTEAFF.

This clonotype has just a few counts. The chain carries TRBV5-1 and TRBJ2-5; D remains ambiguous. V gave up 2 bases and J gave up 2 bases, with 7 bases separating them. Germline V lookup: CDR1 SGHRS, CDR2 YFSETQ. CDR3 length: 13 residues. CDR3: CASSLRQQETQYF. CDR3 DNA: TGCGCCAGCAGCTTACGGCAGCAAGAGACCCAGTACTTC.